The next 29 T cell receptor beta chains were all read from a single sample in a study of shared clonotypes between healthy human individuals. Clones were sequenced by immunoSEQ multiplex PCR, and TCRdb holds only the in-frame ones, with some missing. This sample has roughly 490,000 clones, with around 79% found just once. The sequenced sample was PBMCs. Receptors were obtained from a woman between 40 and 55 years old in good health. Some clones in this sample may be carry-over from other donors' samples.

The chain carries TRBV18 and TRBJ1-4, with a tentative D call TRBD1 (5 bases). Per germline, CDR1 KGHSH and CDR2 LQKENI. V was clipped by 1 base and J by 5 bases, with 17 bases between them. The CDR3 has 17 amino acids. The CDR3 sequence is CASSPLPGLGANEKLFF. The CDR3 DNA reads TGTGCCAGCTCACCACTGCCGGGCCTAGGGGCAAATGAAAAACTGTTTTTT.

The chain employs TRBV11-1 and TRBJ1-5; D perhaps matches TRBD1 (6 bases). The CDR3 has 19 residues. Looked up from germline, CDR1 is SGHAT and CDR2 is FQDESV (reference sequence). V was clipped by 5 bases and J by 1 base, with 24 bases between them. The CDR3 nucleotides read TGTGCCAGCAGCACCACGTCGACAGGCGCCCCCGACAGCAATCAGCCCCAGCATTTT. Protein: CASSTTSTGAPDSNQPQHF.

The rearrangement joins TRBV6-1 to TRBJ1-4; tentative D call: TRBD1 (5 bases). Germline CDR1 MNHNS, CDR2 SASEGT. CDR3 length: 14 residues. Trimming shortened V by 7 bases and J by 7 bases, and 16 bases separated the two germline ends. The CDR3 nucleotides are TGTGCCAGCATGCAGGGTCGTTCTTCTGAAAAACTGTTTTTT. Translation: CASMQGRSSEKLFF.

The chain combines TRBV19 with TRBJ2-2, with D unclear. Deletions cut 5 bases from V and 8 bases from J, with 6 bases between. Looked up from germline, CDR1 is LNHDA and CDR2 is SQIVND (reference sequence). The CDR3 has 11 residues. The CDR3 DNA reads TGTGCCAGTAGTTCGTATGGGGAGCTGTTTTTT. Amino acid sequence: CASSSYGELFF.

The chain carries TRBV28 and TRBJ1-4; the D is unclear. The CDR3 is 13 residues long. From germline, CDR1 is MDHEN and CDR2 SYDVKM. The ends were cut back, 5 bases at V and 6 bases at J, with 10 bases in the middle. The DNA of the CDR3 is TGTGCCAGCAGTGTGACCCTAGATGAAAAACTGTTTTTT. Protein sequence: CASSVTLDEKLFF.

This clone was detected a few times. The genes are TRBV18 and TRBJ1-2, with TRBD1 as a possible D gene (5 bases). V lost 0 bases and J 4 bases, leaving 15 bases between the germline ends. CDR1 KGHSH and CDR2 LQKENI come from the germline V gene. This CDR3 contains 16 residues. CDR3 nucleotides: TGTGCCAGCTCACCACCTTCAGGGCCCTTCGGCTATGGCTACACCTTC. Its protein is CASSPPSGPFGYGYTF. Variable domain in full (rest from reference TRBV18 and TRBJ1-2): NAGVMQNPRHLVRRRGQEARLRCSPMKGHSHVYWYRQLPEEGLKFMVYLQKENIIDESGMPKERFSAEFPKEGPSILRIQQVVRGDSAAYFCASSPPSGPFGYGYTFGSGTRLTVV.

The chain joins TRBV11-1 to TRBJ2-1; 7 bases match TRBD1. The CDR3 extends over 12 amino acids. Germline V gene sequence: CDR1 SGHAT, CDR2 FQDESV (reference sequence). V dropped 5 bases and J dropped 10; count of bases not matched to a gene: 5. The CDR3 nucleotides read TGTGCCAGCAGCCGTCCGGGACAGGAGCAGTTCTTC. Protein sequence: CASSRPGQEQFF.

This clone was counted a single time. CDR3 DNA: TGTGCCAGCAGTGAGTACGGGACCGCACAAACAGATACGCAGTATTTT. Protein: CASSEYGTAQTDTQYF. The chain recombines TRBV6-1 with TRBJ2-3; either TRBD1 or TRBD2 may fit D (5 bases each). Trimming cost V 3 bases and J 3 bases, with 16 bases left between them. Germline V lookup: CDR1 MNHNS, CDR2 SASEGT. The CDR3 has 16 amino acids.

V usage is TRBV6-1 and J usage is TRBJ1-1; D unresolved. Trimming stripped 1 base from V and 4 bases from J, with 10 bases between. The CDR3 contains 14 residues. Per germline, CDR1 MNHNS and CDR2 SASEGT. This chain's CDR3 is CASSEDLMRTEAFF. Here the CDR3 DNA reads TGTGCCAGCAGTGAAGATCTCATGCGCACTGAAGCTTTCTTT.

J is TRBJ2-3 and V is TRBV19, with D perhaps given as TRBD1 or TRBD2 (5 bases each). V lost 7 bases and J 3 bases, leaving 14 bases between the germline ends. The CDR3 loop spans 14 amino acids. Germline V lookup: CDR1 LNHDA, CDR2 SQIVND (reference sequence). CDR3 DNA: TGTGCCAGTACCCCAGAGGGGTGGACAGATACGCAGTATTTT. As protein: CASTPEGWTDTQYF.

At least ten counts were recorded for this clone. The chain joins TRBV18 to TRBJ2-1, with a possible D match to TRBD2 (5 bases). Germline V gene data show CDR1 as KGHSH and CDR2 as LQKENI. Trimming pared 1 base from V and 4 bases from J, leaving 11 bases between. The CDR3 contains 15 residues. The CDR3 protein is CASSPLPGEYNEQFF. The CDR3, as DNA: TGTGCCAGCTCACCACTGCCCGGGGAATACAATGAGCAGTTCTTC.

The V gene is TRBV5-6, the J gene TRBJ2-2, with D perhaps being TRBD1 or TRBD2 (6 bases each). The CDR3 totals 15 residues. Trimming left V 0 bases short and J 7 bases short, with 13 bases between. CDR1 SGHDT and CDR2 YYEEEE come from the germline V gene. CDR3 DNA: TGTGCCAGCAGCTTGGAGGGGGGTGAGATCGGGGAGCTGTTTTTT. Its translation is CASSLEGGEIGELFF.

This rearrangement joins TRBV5-5 to TRBJ2-3, with a possible D match to TRBD2 (6 bases). Germline V gene data show CDR1 as SGHKS and CDR2 as YYEKEE (reference sequence). The CDR3 length is 17 residues. Trimming pared 2 bases from V and 0 bases from J, leaving 16 bases between. CDR3 region: CASSLYSGGTSTDTQYF. The CDR3 DNA reads TGTGCCAGCAGCTTATACAGCGGCGGGACTAGCACAGATACGCAGTATTTT.

This clone has a single count. V and J are TRBV2 and TRBJ2-3, with D tentatively TRBD1 (5 bases). This CDR3 region has 14 residues. Germline CDR1 reads SNHLY; CDR2 reads FYNNEI. V gave up 2 bases and J gave up 4 bases, with 10 bases separating them. CDR3 amino acids: CASSERTGPDTQYF. The CDR3 DNA sequence: TGTGCCAGCAGTGAAAGAACAGGCCCAGATACGCAGTATTTT. Looking up the rest from reference TRBV2 and TRBJ2-3 gives the full variable domain: EPEVTQTPSHQVTQMGQEVILRCVPISNHLYFYWYRQILGQKVEFLVSFYNNEISEKSEIFDDQFSVERPDGSNFTLKIRSTKLEDSAMYFCASSERTGPDTQYFGPGTRLTVL.

This chain joins TRBV30 and TRBJ2-5; no definite D call. The CDR3 is 14 residues long. Germline V gives CDR1 GTSNPN, CDR2 SVGIG (reference sequence). V lost 0 bases and J lost 2, with 10 bases in between. DNA of the CDR3: TGTGCCTGGAGTGTACGGGCTCAACAAGAGACCCAGTACTTC. It yields the protein CAWSVRAQQETQYF.

The genes are TRBV18 and TRBJ1-1, with no clear D. V dropped 4 bases and J dropped 4 bases, with 19 bases sitting between them. This CDR3 is built from 16 residues. Per germline, CDR1 KGHSH and CDR2 LQKENI. Here the CDR3 DNA reads TGTGCCAGCTCACTAGAGGGTTGGGGAGTTAGCACTGAAGCTTTCTTT. Its translation: CASSLEGWGVSTEAFF.

This chain links TRBV27 with TRBJ2-5; a weak D match, TRBD1 (6 bases). V was cut by 6 bases and J by 5 bases, with 10 bases left in between. The CDR3 extends over 12 amino acids. Germline lookup yields CDR1 MNHEY and CDR2 SMNVEV (reference sequence). As DNA, the CDR3 is TGTGCCAGCAGACAGGGCGGCGAGACCCAGTACTTC. Amino acid sequence: CASRQGGETQYF.

The chain carries TRBV13 and TRBJ2-1, with 7 bases aligning to TRBD1. V lost 2 bases, J lost 6 bases, and 16 bases stayed unmatched. The CDR3 is made up of 18 amino acids. From germline, CDR1 is PRHDT and CDR2 FYEKMQ (reference sequence). CDR3 sequence reads: CASSLSPASAGGSNEQFF. The CDR3 nucleotides are TGTGCCAGCAGCTTAAGCCCCGCGTCGGCAGGGGGAAGCAATGAGCAGTTCTTC.

The chain combines TRBV6-4 with TRBJ2-1; D gene unclear. Germline CDR1 MRHNA, CDR2 SNTAGT. This CDR3 contains 13 residues. Trimming removed 4 bases from V and 1 base from J, with 5 bases in between. The CDR3 DNA sequence: TGTGCCAGCAGTGGTGGGTCCTACAATGAGCAGTTCTTC. This encodes CASSGGSYNEQFF.

This chain joins TRBV14 and TRBJ2-7; D gene unclear. Trimming pared 1 base from V and 3 bases from J, leaving 10 bases between. CDR3 size: 14 residues. Per the germline V gene, CDR1 is SGHDN and CDR2 is FVKESK. CDR3 nucleotide sequence: TGTGCCAGCAGCCAAGGTAGATATTTCTACGAGCAGTACTTC. It is translated as CASSQGRYFYEQYF. The full variable domain, in which reference TRBV14 and TRBJ2-7 provide the parts outside the CDR3, is EAGVTQFPSHSVIEKGQTVTLRCDPISGHDNLYWYRRVMGKEIKFLLHFVKESKQDESGMPNNRFLAERTGGTYSTLKVQPAELEDSGVYFCASSQGRYFYEQYFGPGTRLTVT.

The chain joins TRBV18 to TRBJ1-3, with 7 bases that match TRBD1. CDR1 is KGHSH, CDR2 LQKENI, per germline. The CDR3 is made up of 16 amino acids. Trimming took 5 bases from V and 0 from J; bases not matched to a gene: 7. In DNA form, the CDR3 reads TGTGCCAGCTCAAGCGACAGGGCCTTCTCTGGAAACACCATATATTTT. Its translation: CASSSDRAFSGNTIYF.

This clone showed up just once. As DNA, the CDR3 is TGCGCCAGCAGTGGGTACACGAGGTGGGACACCGGGGAGCTGTTTTTT. This gives the protein CASSGYTRWDTGELFF. This rearrangement joins TRBV10-1 to TRBJ2-2; D is unclear. V lost 4 bases, J lost 3 bases, and 15 bases lay in between. Germline V gene sequence: CDR1 WNHNN, CDR2 SYGVQD (reference sequence). The CDR3 totals 16 residues.

The chain recombines TRBV10-3 with TRBJ2-7, with D perhaps TRBD2 (6 bases). V lost 2 bases and J lost 1, with 12 bases in between. Germline V gene lookup returns CDR1 ENHRY and CDR2 SYGVKD. There are 15 residues in the CDR3. CDR3 loop: CAISEPPGTSYEQYF. CDR3 DNA: TGTGCCATCAGTGAGCCGCCCGGGACTTCCTACGAGCAGTACTTC.

The rearrangement uses TRBV7-9 and TRBJ2-1; perhaps TRBD1 as D (5 bases). CDR3 length equals 15 residues. Trimming left V 6 bases short and J 4 bases short, with 16 bases between. Per germline, CDR1 SEHNR and CDR2 FQNEAQ (reference sequence). The CDR3 coding sequence is TGTGCCAGCAGAACAACAGACAGATATTACAATGAGCAGTTCTTC. Translation gives CASRTTDRYYNEQFF.

The CDR3 loop reads CASSLTVIPAKNIQYF. For the CDR3, the DNA is TGTGCCAGCAGTTTAACAGTGATTCCAGCCAAAAACATTCAGTACTTC. The chain recombines TRBV28 with TRBJ2-4; D unclear. V was cut by 2 bases and J by 0 bases, with 11 bases left in between. Germline V gene lookup returns CDR1 MDHEN and CDR2 SYDVKM. The CDR3 runs to 16 residues.

The chain combines TRBV5-4 with TRBJ2-5, with no clear D. The germline V gene has CDR1 SGHNT and CDR2 YYREEE (reference sequence). CDR3 length equals 16 residues. The V end was cut by 2 bases, the J end by 1 base, with 15 bases between. The DNA for the CDR3 is TGTGCCAGCAGCTTCGGCAGAGTAACTTTCCAAGAGACCCAGTACTTC. Its protein product is CASSFGRVTFQETQYF.

This clone was seen only once. This chain connects TRBV7-4 to TRBJ2-7, with TRBD2 matching over 7 bases. This CDR3 has 19 amino acids. Germline V gene lookup returns CDR1 SGHVT and CDR2 SQSDAQ. Trimming took 4 bases from V and 4 from J; bases not matched to a gene: 22. Here the CDR3 DNA reads TGTGCCAGCAGCTCCCCACTGGGCCCGACTAGCCGACAGAAGTACGAGCAGTACTTC. It codes for CASSSPLGPTSRQKYEQYF.

The sample holds a few counts of this clone. The V call is TRBV7-2, the J call TRBJ2-1; TRBD2 matches at 14 bases. Germline CDR1 and CDR2: SGHTA and FQGNSA. J was trimmed by 12 bases and V by 2 bases; bases with no gene match: 6. The CDR3 has 15 residues. CDR3 residues: CASSLRRLAGGPQFF. CDR3 sequence (DNA): TGTGCCAGCAGCTTAAGGCGACTAGCGGGAGGGCCGCAGTTCTTC.

This chain uses TRBV27 with TRBJ2-7; the D gene is possibly TRBD2 (6 bases). The germline V and J ends were trimmed by 4 bases and 1 base, with 11 bases remaining between them. Germline CDR1 and CDR2: MNHEY and SMNVEV (reference sequence). CDR3 length: 14 residues. In nucleotides, the CDR3 is TGTGCCAGCAGTTGGAGGGCGGGATCCTACGAGCAGTACTTC. Protein sequence: CASSWRAGSYEQYF.